This T cell receptor (beta chain) was identified in a study of blood T cell repertoires in COVID-19. Whole-study context: Donors in the United States, Italy and Spain gave samples during acute or convalescent COVID-19. PBMCs, B-cell-depleted T cells, or T cells were the source of the cDNA or gDNA that made up the material.

Methods used by the authors: Reference gene primer amplification yielded estimated nucleated cell counts. Produced via immunoSEQ multiplex PCR; TCRdb's table is partial and in-frame only. V and J calls and clone size are copied from that table; D and trimming were computed from the DNA. Among about 190,000 clones listed, around 85% were seen once. V lost 5 bases, J lost 5 bases, and 19 bases lay in between. Germline V lookup: CDR1 SGHVS, CDR2 FQNEAQ. CDR3 length: 16 amino acids. This sequence was found in a man in his 70s with active or convalescent COVID-19. Sequencing was carried out using peripheral blood. The rearrangement links TRBV7-8 to TRBJ2-1; possible D gene TRBD1, 6 bases. The chain's CDR3 is CASSRTTGFQHNEQFF. In nucleotides, the CDR3 is TGTGCCAGCAGCCGAACCACAGGGTTTCAACACAATGAGCAGTTCTTC.